This T cell receptor beta chain appears in the sequencing data of a study of T cell responses to AZD1222 COVID-19 vaccine. Study conclusions and caveats: There were mostly white British donors and more females than males, and clonal diversity was possibly underestimated. Receipt of two AZD1222 doses was followed by a rise in Spike-specific TCR breadth and depth.

This clone came up once. Its antigen is unknown. Here immunoSEQ multiplex PCR was the method, and the copy in TCRdb shows in-frame clones only, minus some. The table records about 160,000 clones, approximately 91% of them present only once. Germline CDR1 MNHEY, CDR2 SVGAGI. This CDR3 is 14 amino acids long. Trimming pared 7 bases from V and 3 bases from J, leaving 16 bases between. This specimen was peripheral blood, taken on day 0 of AZD1222 vaccination. V and J are TRBV6-5 and TRBJ2-7; D may be TRBD1 (6 bases). The receptor was isolated from an adult in good health. CDR3 sequence (DNA): TGTGCCAGCAAACAACCGGGACAAATCTACGAGCAGTACTTC. Its translation is CASKQPGQIYEQYF.